A selection of T cell receptor beta chains follows, all from one sample in a study of vaccination and CD4 T cells after COVID-19. TCRdb re-called the PCR reads with MiXCR, one entry per CDR3 protein. The sample has roughly 5,000 distinct CDR3 sequences, 48% seen once; the top ten hold approximately 30%. No antigen has been identified for these receptors. Sequenced material: CD4+ T cells from blood, cultured in vitro. These receptors were obtained from a human donor who had recovered from COVID-19. Both conserved end residues are part of each CDR3. The D gene is left open where the match is weak. The size entry is marked missing in some rows and otherwise reads once, few, many or a size class.

d_call | j_call | clone_size | v_call | cdr3_aa | cdr3_nt
- | TRBJ2-7 | - | TRBV20-1 | CSASRAYEQYF | TGCAGTGCTAGTAGAGCCTACGAGCAGTACTTC
- | TRBJ2-5 | few | TRBV15 | CATSRLAEGETQYF | TGTGCCACCAGCAGATTGGCGGAAGGAGAGACCCAGTACTTC
TRBD1 | TRBJ1-1 | few | TRBV7-9 | CASSSWDRANTEAFF | TGTGCCAGCAGCTCCTGGGACAGGGCAAACACTGAAGCTTTCTTT
- | TRBJ2-2 | - | TRBV12-3/TRBV12-4 | CASTRRTGELFF | TGTGCCAGCACACGAAGGACCGGGGAGCTGTTTTTT
- | TRBJ1-6 | - | TRBV20-1 | CSASHMGGSPLHF | TGCAGTGCTAGCCACATGGGTGGGTCACCCCTCCACTTT
- | TRBJ1-5 | few | TRBV6-1 | CASSEGATPQPQHF | TGTGCCAGCAGTGAAGGGGCCACCCCACAGCCCCAGCATTTT
TRBD1 | TRBJ1-2 | - | TRBV20-1 | CSTPSGTGRGYTF | TGCAGTACACCTTCCGGGACAGGACGGGGCTACACCTTC
- | TRBJ1-2 | - | TRBV18 | CASSPGEVLYGYTF | TGTGCCAGCTCACCCGGGGAGGTTTTATATGGCTACACCTTC
TRBD1 | TRBJ2-1 | - | TRBV20-1 | CSALTGGAYNEQFF | TGCAGTGCACTTACAGGGGGCGCTTACAATGAGCAGTTCTTC
- | TRBJ2-7 | - | TRBV2 | CASSDKSQSSYEQYF | TGTGCCAGCAGCGATAAATCGCAGAGCTCCTACGAGCAGTACTTC
TRBD1 | TRBJ1-1 | - | TRBV6-1 | CASRLTGYAEAFF | TGTGCCAGCAGACTGACAGGGTACGCTGAAGCTTTCTTT
- | TRBJ1-5 | - | TRBV20-1 | CSALDRSSNQPQHF | TGCAGTGCTCTCGACAGGAGTAGCAATCAGCCCCAGCATTTT
- | TRBJ2-1 | - | TRBV20-1 | CSARDRLAIHNEQFF | TGCAGTGCTAGAGATAGGCTAGCGATCCACAATGAGCAGTTCTTC
- | TRBJ2-6 | - | TRBV7-3 | CASTLEGGGQLSSGANVLTF | TGTGCCAGCACCCTCGAGGGGGGCGGACAGCTATCCTCTGGGGCCAACGTCCTGACTTTC
- | TRBJ2-3 | - | TRBV6-5 | CASSYRAGMDTQYF | TGTGCCAGCAGTTACCGGGCGGGGATGGATACGCAGTATTTT
- | TRBJ2-7 | - | TRBV7-8 | CASSSPGRRTYEQYF | TGTGCCAGCAGCTCACCGGGACGGCGGACCTACGAGCAGTACTTC
TRBD1 | TRBJ1-1 | - | TRBV4-2 | CASRQLWDRRNTEAFF | TGTGCCAGCAGGCAACTTTGGGACAGGCGGAACACTGAAGCTTTCTTT
- | TRBJ1-5 | large | TRBV2 | CASSGRGAGQPQHF | TGTGCCAGCAGTGGTAGGGGGGCCGGTCAGCCCCAGCATTTT
- | TRBJ1-2 | - | TRBV20-1 | CSAFEGLVNGYTF | TGCAGTGCCTTCGAGGGTTTGGTTAATGGCTACACCTTC
- | TRBJ1-2 | - | TRBV7-9 | CASSPTVSNYGYTF | TGTGCCAGCAGCCCAACTGTTTCCAACTATGGCTACACCTTC
- | TRBJ2-1 | once | TRBV10-3 | CAISPQVGGTYNEQFF | TGTGCCATCAGCCCTCAAGTCGGGGGCACCTACAATGAGCAGTTCTTC
TRBD2 | TRBJ2-7 | few | TRBV7-2 | CASSRSSGESYEQYF | TGTGCCAGCAGCCGTTCTAGCGGGGAATCCTACGAGCAGTACTTC
- | TRBJ2-5 | - | TRBV7-6 | CASSLAPVQETQYF | TGTGCCAGCAGCTTAGCCCCGGTACAAGAGACCCAGTACTTC
- | TRBJ1-5 | few | TRBV15 | CATSTRLRGSNQPQHF | TGTGCCACCAGCACGAGGCTTAGGGGCAGCAATCAGCCCCAGCATTTT
- | TRBJ1-4 | few | TRBV7-6 | CASSPRGGTNEKLFF | TGTGCCAGCAGCCCCCGAGGGGGAACTAATGAAAAACTGTTTTTT
- | TRBJ2-7 | - | TRBV6-1 | CASSNQGSGYEQYF | TGTGCCAGCAGTAACCAGGGTTCGGGCTACGAGCAGTACTTC
TRBD2 | TRBJ2-1 | - | TRBV20-1 | CSARSTSGRVLNEQFF | TGCAGTGCTAGATCAACTAGCGGGAGGGTACTCAATGAGCAGTTCTTC
TRBD2 | TRBJ2-1 | - | TRBV11-2 | CASSLRMSGRDEQFF | TGTGCCAGCAGCTTACGTATGAGCGGGAGGGATGAGCAGTTCTTC
- | TRBJ2-1 | - | TRBV20-1 | CSASARNLGNEQFF | TGCAGTGCTAGTGCACGGAACCTGGGTAATGAGCAGTTCTTC
- | TRBJ2-5 | - | TRBV5-1 | CASSLGGLRETQYF | TGCGCCAGCAGCTTGGGGGGCCTAAGAGAGACCCAGTACTTC
- | TRBJ1-2 | - | TRBV7-9 | CASSPPGRANYGYTF | TGTGCCAGCAGCCCCCCGGGGCGAGCTAACTATGGCTACACCTTC
TRBD1 | TRBJ2-5 | - | TRBV20-1 | CSGMTGVGETQYF | TGCAGTGGCATGACAGGGGTCGGCGAGACCCAGTACTTC
TRBD2 | TRBJ2-7 | - | TRBV7-2 | CASSYRLAGGPGAYEQYF | TGTGCCAGCAGCTACCGACTAGCGGGAGGGCCAGGAGCCTACGAGCAGTACTTC
TRBD2 | TRBJ2-1 | medium-sized | TRBV5-4 | CASSRRSGGDYNEQFF | TGTGCCAGCAGCCGCCGGAGCGGGGGGGACTACAATGAGCAGTTCTTC
- | TRBJ2-7 | few | TRBV27 | CASSLRSSSYEQYF | TGTGCCAGCAGTCTTCGGTCCAGCTCCTACGAGCAGTACTTC
TRBD1 | TRBJ1-4 | once | TRBV28 | CASSTADRGVEKLFF | TGTGCCAGCAGTACGGCTGACAGGGGTGTTGAAAAACTGTTTTTT
- | TRBJ2-5 | - | TRBV7-2 | CASSLGSRSGQETQYF | TGTGCCAGCAGCTTAGGATCGCGATCAGGCCAAGAGACCCAGTACTTC
TRBD1 | TRBJ1-2 | few | TRBV7-2 | CASSWDRGLYGYTF | TGTGCCAGCAGCTGGGACAGGGGCCTCTATGGCTACACCTTC
- | TRBJ2-3 | few | TRBV29-1 | CSVEAGLPGDTQYF | TGCAGCGTTGAGGCGGGACTCCCAGGCGATACGCAGTATTTT
TRBD1 | TRBJ2-1 | - | TRBV27 | CASRQKGARYNEQFF | TGTGCCAGCAGGCAAAAGGGGGCTCGCTACAATGAGCAGTTCTTC
- | TRBJ2-5 | - | TRBV7-3 | CASSFIREETQYF | TGTGCCAGCAGCTTTATCCGGGAAGAGACCCAGTACTTC
TRBD2 | TRBJ2-2 | few | TRBV20-1 | CSASPERGLNTGELFF | TGCAGTGCGAGCCCAGAGCGGGGCTTGAACACCGGGGAGCTGTTTTTT
- | TRBJ2-1 | - | TRBV6-4 | CASRREHSLGEQFF | TGTGCCAGCCGTCGGGAACACTCCCTGGGTGAGCAGTTCTTC
- | TRBJ1-2 | few | TRBV20-1 | CSAQSAYGYTF | TGCAGTGCCCAAAGTGCCTATGGCTACACCTTC
- | TRBJ2-7 | few | TRBV10-3 | CAISGVVPYEQYF | TGTGCCATCAGTGGGGTCGTCCCCTACGAGCAGTACTTC
- | TRBJ2-3 | medium-sized | TRBV20-1 | CSAWDTSTDTQYF | TGCAGTGCCTGGGACACCAGCACAGATACGCAGTATTTT